Given below is one T cell receptor (beta chain) in context. This CDR3 has 16 amino acids. Germline V gene data show CDR1 as MNHEY and CDR2 as SMNVEV (reference sequence). Deletions cut 5 bases from V and 5 bases from J, with 18 bases between. Using immunoSEQ multiplex PCR, the repertoire was profiled, and TCRdb retains in-frame clones only, with some absent. The table includes a few hundred thousand clones, approximately 87% detected once. This entry comes from a study of blood T cell repertoires in COVID-19. As for the study in general: Recovered status in Cohort 3 required two negative PCRs, clearance, or symptom resolution. Acute and convalescent COVID-19 samples came from the United States, Italy and Spain.

Everyone who took part was about 18 to 90 years old, and they came from 20 to 25 US areas. The TCR sequence derives from a man between 40 and 49 years old in a cohort exposed to, infected with or recovered from COVID-19 (not recorded which). This chain connects TRBV27 to TRBJ1-4, with D possibly TRBD1 on 5 matching bases. The sample was PBMCs or T cells enriched from blood (not recorded which). CDR3 DNA: TGTGCCAGCAGTCCAAAACAGGCCCCAGACAATGAAAAACTGTTTTTT. Protein product: CASSPKQAPDNEKLFF.